These 21 T cell receptor beta chains originate from one sample sequenced in a study of blood T cells in healthy people across ages. It was with a sample-barcoded 5' primer and a J-beta primer mix that a second PCR of roughly 7 to 12 cycles was run. TCRdb reanalysed the 5' RACE reads using MiXCR and keeps one entry per CDR3 protein. The data contain about 1,400,000 distinct CDR3 sequences, 35% to 45% of them singletons. Sample: blood. Receptors were obtained from a woman younger than 35 in good health.

The chain is built from TRBV6-2 or TRBV6-3 and TRBJ2-1; 10 bases agree with TRBD1. After removal of 8 bases from V and 8 bases from J, the junction contained 9 bases not matched to a gene. This CDR3 has 14 amino acids. Germline CDR1 MNHEY, CDR2 SVGEGT. This chain's CDR3 is CASRSGTGVYEQFF. The DNA for the CDR3 is TGTGCCAGCCGATCGGGGACAGGGGTGTATGAGCAGTTCTTC.

The gene calls are TRBV12-3 or TRBV12-4 and TRBJ2-3; 7 bases fit TRBD2. There are 16 residues in the CDR3. V dropped 4 bases and J dropped 4; count of bases not matched to a gene: 11. CDR3 nucleotides: TGTGCCAGCAGTTCCCCCCAACTAGCGACCGCAGATACGCAGTATTTT. It codes for CASSSPQLATADTQYF.

The chain employs TRBV5-1 and TRBJ2-1; tentatively, D is TRBD1 or TRBD2 (5 bases each). CDR3 length equals 16 residues. Trimming cost V 0 bases and J 0 bases, with 10 bases left between them. CDR1 and CDR2 from the germline V gene are SGHRS and YFSETQ. The CDR3 DNA follows: TGCGCCAGCAGCTTGGTGGGGCGGGCCTCCTACAATGAGCAGTTCTTC. It translates to CASSLVGRASYNEQFF.

The chain links TRBV3-1 to TRBJ1-1; 8 bases match TRBD1. The CDR3 is 15 amino acids. V was clipped by 4 bases and J by 11 bases; unmatched bases: 15. Germline V gene lookup returns CDR1 LGHDT and CDR2 YNNKEL (reference sequence). The CDR3 DNA sequence: TGTGCCAGCAGCCCAACCGATCTGGACAGGGCGGCGGCTTTCTTT. Protein: CASSPTDLDRAAAFF.

This clonotype was detected only a few times. The chain recombines TRBV5-1 with TRBJ1-1, with 12 bases fitting TRBD1. The V segment lost 0 bases and the J segment 3 bases; nucleotides outside the gene matches: 6. Germline CDR1 SGHRS, CDR2 YFSETQ. The CDR3 runs 17 residues. This chain's CDR3 is CASSLVGQGAPDTEAFF. DNA of the CDR3: TGCGCCAGCAGCTTGGTGGGACAGGGGGCACCGGACACTGAAGCTTTCTTT.

The genes are TRBV12-3 or TRBV12-4 and TRBJ1-5; D uncertain. Between the trimmed V and J ends, which lost 4 bases and 0 bases, there was a span of 10 bases. The CDR3 extends over 15 amino acids. Here the CDR3 reads CASSWEVNSNQPQHF. The CDR3 DNA sequence: TGTGCCAGCAGTTGGGAAGTAAATAGCAATCAGCCCCAGCATTTT.

This clonotype came up a few times. The V and J genes are TRBV5-1 and TRBJ2-1; TRBD2 matches at 7 bases. The J call could be wrong; TRBJ2-7 is a better fit for the DNA end. CDR1 and CDR2 (germline): SGHRS, YFSETQ. The CDR3 is 15 residues long. CDR3 amino acids: CASSTVGGSYNEQYF. Here the CDR3 DNA reads TGCGCCAGCAGCACGGTCGGGGGGAGTTACAATGAGCAGTACTTC.

The J gene is TRBJ2-1, the V gene TRBV7-2; D perhaps matches TRBD2 (6 bases). In germline, CDR1 is SGHTA, CDR2 FQGNSA. There are 15 residues in the CDR3. V was clipped by 7 bases and J by 7 bases, with 20 bases between them. The CDR3 spells CASKARLVVRNEQFF. The CDR3 DNA reads TGTGCCAGCAAGGCTCGACTAGTAGTAAGAAATGAGCAGTTCTTC.

This chain uses TRBV12-3 or TRBV12-4 with TRBJ2-1; D is uncertain. Trimming removed 4 bases from V and 10 bases from J, with 8 bases in between. This CDR3 has 11 amino acids. The chain's CDR3 is CASSSSREQFF. Here the CDR3 DNA reads TGTGCCAGCAGTTCCTCCCGGGAGCAGTTCTTC.

The rearrangement links TRBV3-1 to TRBJ1-2; TRBD1 is a possible D gene (5 bases). CDR3 size: 15 residues. CDR1 is LGHDT, CDR2 YNNKEL, per germline (reference sequence). Trimming left V 0 bases short and J 4 bases short, with 12 bases between. The CDR3 bases are TGTGCCAGCAGCCAAGAGGTGGGGCTCGGCTATGGCTACACCTTC. Its translation is CASSQEVGLGYGYTF.

This clonotype was seen a handful of times. The V call is TRBV5-1, the J call TRBJ1-2; 7 bases are shared with TRBD1. CDR1 is SGHRS, CDR2 YFSETQ, per germline. Germline trimming cut 1 base from V and 3 bases from J; bases unmatched to any gene: 3. CDR3 length equals 14 residues. Written as DNA, the CDR3 is TGCGCCAGCAGCTTGAGACAGGGCTACTATGGCTACACCTTC. Translated: CASSLRQGYYGYTF.

This clonotype was seen a few times. The V and J genes are TRBV6-5 and TRBJ2-3, with D perhaps TRBD1 (5 bases). This CDR3 has 14 residues. With 0 bases removed from V and 3 bases from J, the gap between germline ends came to 7 bases. Germline loops: CDR1 MNHEY, CDR2 SVGAGI. In nucleotides, the CDR3 is TGTGCCAGCAGTTACTCGACAGTAACAGATACGCAGTATTTT. Encoded protein: CASSYSTVTDTQYF.

This clonotype was counted only a few times. The chain combines TRBV24-1 with TRBJ2-5; possibly TRBD2 for D (6 bases). The germline V and J ends were trimmed by 3 bases and 9 bases, with 10 bases remaining between them. CDR3 length: 12 amino acids. The germline V gene encodes CDR1 KGHDR and CDR2 SFDVKD. The CDR3, as DNA: TGTGCCACCAGTGATGGGACTCCGGCCCAGTACTTC. Translated, it gives CATSDGTPAQYF.

This clonotype was counted a few times. The chain has TRBV12-3 or TRBV12-4 and TRBJ1-5; D remains ambiguous. V was cut by 8 bases and J by 3 bases, with 11 bases left in between. The CDR3 covers 13 residues. CDR3 in amino acids: CASQRALNQPQHF. The CDR3 DNA follows: TGTGCCAGCCAACGGGCCCTCAATCAGCCCCAGCATTTT.

The chain combines TRBV6-5 with TRBJ1-2; perhaps TRBD1 as D (5 bases). In germline, CDR1 is MNHEY, CDR2 SVGAGI. The CDR3 spans 15 residues. V shed 6 bases and J shed 4 bases, with 18 bases lying between them. CDR3 in DNA: TGTGCCAGCAGCGAAGTAGGGAGGGGAGGCTATGGCTACACCTTC. Translated, it gives CASSEVGRGGYGYTF.

On this clonotype: At one end the junction does not follow the germline gene, possibly because of a read error. The V gene is TRBV4-1, the J gene TRBJ2-3; 10 bases agree with TRBD2. Germline V CDR1 and CDR2: MGHRA, YSYEKL. CDR3 length equals 17 residues. In DNA form, the CDR3 reads TGCACCAGCAGCGGGCAGCGGGAGGGTTACCCCACAGATACGCAGTATTTT. This sequence encodes CTSSGQREGYPTDTQYF.

This clonotype was observed a handful of times. The chain carries TRBV4-1 and TRBJ1-2; D may be TRBD1 (5 bases). This CDR3 contains 15 residues. The germline V gene encodes CDR1 MGHRA and CDR2 YSYEKL. The germline V and J ends were trimmed by 0 bases and 0 bases, with 8 bases remaining between them. CDR3 nucleotides: TGCGCCAGCAGCCAAGACAACAGGTCTAACTATGGCTACACCTTC. Encoded protein: CASSQDNRSNYGYTF.

The chain has TRBV7-9 and TRBJ1-6; D gene unclear. Germline V gene data show CDR1 as SEHNR and CDR2 as FQNEAQ (reference sequence). This CDR3 spans 16 amino acids. Between the trimmed V and J ends, which lost 5 bases and 0 bases, there was a span of 11 bases. The CDR3 reads CASSLRLGSYNSPLHF. The CDR3 bases are TGTGCCAGCAGCCTCCGGCTGGGCTCCTATAATTCACCCCTCCACTTT. Complete variable domain (other parts from reference TRBV7-9 and TRBJ1-6): DTGVSQNPRHKITKRGQNVTFRCDPISEHNRLYWYRQTLGQGPEFLTYFQNEAQLEKSRLLSDRFSAERPKGSFSTLEIQRTEQGDSAMYLCASSLRLGSYNSPLHFGNGTRLTVT.

In its sample, this clonotype was seen a few times. The rearrangement joins TRBV2 to TRBJ1-4, with D uncertain. The germline CDR1 and CDR2 sequences are SNHLY and FYNNEI. This CDR3 is 16 amino acids long. Deletions cut 3 bases from V and 3 bases from J, with 14 bases between. The CDR3 loop is CASSDRRSSANEKLFF. The CDR3 coding sequence is TGTGCCAGCAGTGATAGGAGGTCATCGGCTAATGAAAAACTGTTTTTT.

The CDR3 bases are TGCAGTGCTAGGAATGAGGAAGAACTGTTTTTT. Translated: CSARNEEELFF. The chain carries TRBV20-1 and TRBJ1-4; no clear D. The germline gives CDR1 DFQATT, CDR2 SNEGSKA (reference sequence). The CDR3 is made up of 11 amino acids. The ends were cut back, 3 bases at V and 12 bases at J, with 11 bases in the middle.

This clonotype was seen repeatedly, ten times or more. The chain recombines TRBV27 with TRBJ2-5; no definite D call. In germline, CDR1 is MNHEY, CDR2 SMNVEV (reference sequence). Trimming stripped 6 bases from V and 3 bases from J, with 5 bases between. CDR3 length equals 11 residues. The CDR3 DNA reads TGTGCCAGCAGAAGGGAAGAGACCCAGTACTTC. Protein sequence: CASRREETQYF.